These 20 T cell receptor beta chains came from one sample sequenced in a study of OX40 agonist ivuxolimab in advanced cancers. Produced via immunoSEQ multiplex PCR; TCRdb's table is partial and in-frame only. The table lists fewer than 45,000 clones, around 80% of them singletons. Sequencing was performed on CD4+ or CD8+ T cells sorted from blood, taken in a trial of the OX40 agonist ivuxolimab. The receptors stem from an adult with an advanced solid tumor such as melanoma, head and neck, liver or kidney cancer.

This clone was counted once. The V call is TRBV5-1, the J call TRBJ1-5; possibly TRBD1 for D (5 bases). The CDR3 consists of 13 residues. Trimming took off 3 bases at V and 5 bases at J, with 9 bases between the two ends. CDR1 SGHRS and CDR2 YFSETQ come from the germline V gene. In nucleotides, the CDR3 is TGCGCCAGCAGCTGGGGCCCGGATCAGCCCCAGCATTTT. This codes for CASSWGPDQPQHF.

This clone was seen a handful of times. V gene TRBV6-6 combines with J gene TRBJ2-7; possibly TRBD2 for D (5 bases). Germline lookup yields CDR1 MNHNY and CDR2 SVGAGI (reference sequence). V was trimmed by 6 bases and J by 0 bases, leaving 12 bases between them. The CDR3 consists of 14 residues. Here the CDR3 reads CASSPDSSSYEQYF. The CDR3 nucleotides read TGTGCCAGCAGCCCGGACTCAAGCTCCTACGAGCAGTACTTC.

The chain uses TRBV7-9 and TRBJ2-7; D not certain. Germline-derived CDR1 and CDR2 are SEHNR and FQNEAQ (reference sequence). The CDR3 length is 11 residues. V lost 3 bases to trimming and J lost 4 bases, with 4 bases between them. CDR3 sequence (DNA): TGTGCCAGCAGCTTCCTATACGAGCAGTACTTC. This encodes CASSFLYEQYF. Filled out from reference TRBV7-9 and TRBJ2-7, the complete variable domain reads DTGVSQNPRHKITKRGQNVTFRCDPISEHNRLYWYRQTLGQGPEFLTYFQNEAQLEKSRLLSDRFSAERPKGSFSTLEIQRTEQGDSAMYLCASSFLYEQYFGPGTRLTVT.

The chain couples TRBV20-1 to TRBJ1-1; D is undetermined. Germline loops: CDR1 DFQATT, CDR2 SNEGSKA (reference sequence). The CDR3 consists of 11 residues. Trimming cost V 1 base and J 6 bases, with 6 bases left between them. The DNA of the CDR3 is TGCAGTGCTAGAGGCGGCCCTGAAGCTTTCTTT. Protein: CSARGGPEAFF.

The chain links TRBV7-2 to TRBJ1-1; D remains ambiguous. The germline V gene has CDR1 SGHTA and CDR2 FQGNSA. The CDR3 totals 14 residues. The germline V and J ends were trimmed by 5 bases and 4 bases, with 14 bases remaining between them. The chain's CDR3 is CASSPRPQGTEAFF. The CDR3 bases are TGTGCCAGCAGCCCTAGGCCCCAAGGCACTGAAGCTTTCTTT.

The chain has TRBV7-9 and TRBJ2-1, with D possibly TRBD1 on 6 matching bases. Germline values: CDR1 SEHNR, CDR2 FQNEAQ (reference sequence). The CDR3 has 15 amino acids. V lost 5 bases and J lost 2, with 13 bases in between. The CDR3 here is CASSPGVVTYNEQFF. In nucleotides, the CDR3 is TGTGCCAGCAGCCCAGGGGTTGTGACCTACAATGAGCAGTTCTTC.

V gene TRBV28 combines with J gene TRBJ2-7, with D possibly TRBD1 on 6 matching bases. V shed 5 bases and J shed 0 bases, with 11 bases lying between them. The CDR3 covers 14 residues. The germline gives CDR1 MDHEN, CDR2 SYDVKM. The CDR3: CASSLGTYSYEQYV. In DNA form, the CDR3 reads TGTGCCAGCAGTCTGGGGACATACTCCTACGAGCAGTACGTC.

The CDR3 nucleotides read TGTGCCAGCAGCTTAGATATGGTAACAGGGTTTTCTGGAAACACCATATATTTT. Translated: CASSLDMVTGFSGNTIYF. This sequence joins TRBV11-2 and TRBJ1-3, with a tentative D call TRBD1 (6 bases). V lost 0 bases and J 1 base, leaving 16 bases between the germline ends. The CDR3 is 18 residues long. CDR1 is SGHAT and CDR2 is FQNNGV in the germline V gene.

The chain carries TRBV5-1 and TRBJ2-7, with D uncertain. The germline gives CDR1 SGHRS, CDR2 YFSETQ. CDR3 length: 12 residues. With 4 bases removed from V and 4 bases from J, the gap between germline ends came to 9 bases. The CDR3 bases are TGCGCCAGCAGCGCGGACGGTTACGAGCAGTACTTC. This codes for CASSADGYEQYF.

This chain uses TRBV21-1 with TRBJ2-7. TRBV21-1 is a recognized pseudogene. CDR3 size: 16 residues. CDR3 bases: TGTGCCAGCAGCAAAGATACAAGGGCGACCCACTACGAGCAGTACGTC. Translation: CASSKDTRATHYEQYV.

V usage is TRBV7-9 and J usage is TRBJ2-1; D is tentatively TRBD1 or TRBD2 (6 bases each). Germline-derived CDR1 and CDR2 are SEHNR and FQNEAQ (reference sequence). Trimming removed 5 bases from V and 15 bases from J, with 20 bases in between. This CDR3 comprises 13 residues. This chain's CDR3 is CASSPVRAEGGFF. The DNA for the CDR3 is TGTGCCAGCAGCCCTGTTAGGGCGGAGGGGGGGTTCTTC.

The chain is built from TRBV28 and TRBJ1-5; D not certain. The length of the CDR3 is 14 residues. Germline CDR1 and CDR2: MDHEN and SYDVKM. V gave up 4 bases and J gave up 8 bases, with 15 bases separating them. For the CDR3, the DNA is TGTGCCAGCAGTTCCGTCGAGACCGAGAAGCCCCAGCATTTT. Translated, it gives CASSSVETEKPQHF.

The chain couples TRBV2 to TRBJ2-3; D may be TRBD2 (6 bases). The germline gives CDR1 SNHLY, CDR2 FYNNEI. This CDR3 is built from 13 residues. The ends were cut back, 6 bases at V and 2 bases at J, with 9 bases in the middle. Here the CDR3 DNA reads TGTGCCAGCAGATGGAGGGTCACAGATACGCAGTATTTT. This encodes CASRWRVTDTQYF.

The gene calls are TRBV9 and TRBJ1-1, with D uncertain. The V end was cut by 3 bases, the J end by 1 base, with 16 bases between. Germline-derived CDR1 and CDR2 are SGDLS and YYNGEE. This CDR3 region has 16 residues. CDR3 residues: CASSDPWVKGNTEAFF. In DNA form, the CDR3 reads TGTGCCAGCAGCGACCCTTGGGTGAAGGGGAACACTGAAGCTTTCTTT.

The chain is built from TRBV18 and TRBJ1-4; 11 nucleotides line up with TRBD1. The V and J ends lost 6 bases and 10 bases, in that order; junction bases with no gene match: 10. CDR1 KGHSH and CDR2 LQKENI come from the germline V gene. The CDR3 has 15 amino acids. In DNA form, the CDR3 reads TGTGCCAGCTCGGACAGGGGGCCACCCGGGGGAAAACTGTTTTTT. Residues: CASSDRGPPGGKLFF.

V is TRBV7-9 and J is TRBJ2-7; TRBD2 matches 13 bases. V trimming: 0 bases; J trimming: 4 bases; junction bases outside the gene matches: 3. This CDR3 spans 16 amino acids. CDR1 SEHNR and CDR2 FQNEAQ come from the germline V gene (reference sequence). The CDR3, as DNA: TGTGCCAGCAGCTTAGCCGGGACTAGCGGGACGTACGAGCAGTACTTC. Protein: CASSLAGTSGTYEQYF.

This clone was counted only a few times. The gene calls are TRBV27 and TRBJ1-6, with D possibly TRBD1 on 6 matching bases. V lost 5 bases, J lost 7 bases, and 15 bases lay in between. CDR1 is MNHEY, CDR2 SMNVEV, per germline (reference sequence). The CDR3 sequence is 15 residues long. The CDR3 region is CASSPQGQTNSPLHF. The DNA for the CDR3 is TGTGCCAGCAGTCCTCAGGGGCAGACCAATTCACCCCTCCACTTT.

The chain combines TRBV7-8 with TRBJ2-2; D remains unclear. Germline V gives CDR1 SGHVS, CDR2 FQNEAQ. The length of the CDR3 is 12 residues. The ends were cut back, 1 base at V and 9 bases at J, with 6 bases in the middle. CDR3 sequence: CASSLGGRELFF. As DNA, the CDR3 is TGTGCCAGCAGCTTAGGGGGAAGGGAGCTGTTTTTT.

The chain has TRBV5-1 and TRBJ2-7; the match to TRBD2 covers 8 bases. J lost 3 bases, V lost 4 bases, and 12 bases had no gene match. The CDR3 extends over 16 amino acids. CDR1 and CDR2 from the germline V gene are SGHRS and YFSETQ. The CDR3 protein is CASSRQSGGQLYEQYF. CDR3 nucleotides: TGCGCCAGCAGCCGTCAAAGCGGGGGACAACTCTACGAGCAGTACTTC.

The chain is built from TRBV7-3 and TRBJ2-1; weak D call: TRBD1 (5 bases). The CDR3 has 17 residues. Germline loops: CDR1 SGHTA, CDR2 FQGTGA. With 3 bases removed from V and 0 bases from J, the gap between germline ends came to 15 bases. The CDR3, as DNA: TGTGCCAGCAGCTTCCTCCCAGGGAATAGCTCCTACAATGAGCAGTTCTTC. It encodes CASSFLPGNSSYNEQFF.